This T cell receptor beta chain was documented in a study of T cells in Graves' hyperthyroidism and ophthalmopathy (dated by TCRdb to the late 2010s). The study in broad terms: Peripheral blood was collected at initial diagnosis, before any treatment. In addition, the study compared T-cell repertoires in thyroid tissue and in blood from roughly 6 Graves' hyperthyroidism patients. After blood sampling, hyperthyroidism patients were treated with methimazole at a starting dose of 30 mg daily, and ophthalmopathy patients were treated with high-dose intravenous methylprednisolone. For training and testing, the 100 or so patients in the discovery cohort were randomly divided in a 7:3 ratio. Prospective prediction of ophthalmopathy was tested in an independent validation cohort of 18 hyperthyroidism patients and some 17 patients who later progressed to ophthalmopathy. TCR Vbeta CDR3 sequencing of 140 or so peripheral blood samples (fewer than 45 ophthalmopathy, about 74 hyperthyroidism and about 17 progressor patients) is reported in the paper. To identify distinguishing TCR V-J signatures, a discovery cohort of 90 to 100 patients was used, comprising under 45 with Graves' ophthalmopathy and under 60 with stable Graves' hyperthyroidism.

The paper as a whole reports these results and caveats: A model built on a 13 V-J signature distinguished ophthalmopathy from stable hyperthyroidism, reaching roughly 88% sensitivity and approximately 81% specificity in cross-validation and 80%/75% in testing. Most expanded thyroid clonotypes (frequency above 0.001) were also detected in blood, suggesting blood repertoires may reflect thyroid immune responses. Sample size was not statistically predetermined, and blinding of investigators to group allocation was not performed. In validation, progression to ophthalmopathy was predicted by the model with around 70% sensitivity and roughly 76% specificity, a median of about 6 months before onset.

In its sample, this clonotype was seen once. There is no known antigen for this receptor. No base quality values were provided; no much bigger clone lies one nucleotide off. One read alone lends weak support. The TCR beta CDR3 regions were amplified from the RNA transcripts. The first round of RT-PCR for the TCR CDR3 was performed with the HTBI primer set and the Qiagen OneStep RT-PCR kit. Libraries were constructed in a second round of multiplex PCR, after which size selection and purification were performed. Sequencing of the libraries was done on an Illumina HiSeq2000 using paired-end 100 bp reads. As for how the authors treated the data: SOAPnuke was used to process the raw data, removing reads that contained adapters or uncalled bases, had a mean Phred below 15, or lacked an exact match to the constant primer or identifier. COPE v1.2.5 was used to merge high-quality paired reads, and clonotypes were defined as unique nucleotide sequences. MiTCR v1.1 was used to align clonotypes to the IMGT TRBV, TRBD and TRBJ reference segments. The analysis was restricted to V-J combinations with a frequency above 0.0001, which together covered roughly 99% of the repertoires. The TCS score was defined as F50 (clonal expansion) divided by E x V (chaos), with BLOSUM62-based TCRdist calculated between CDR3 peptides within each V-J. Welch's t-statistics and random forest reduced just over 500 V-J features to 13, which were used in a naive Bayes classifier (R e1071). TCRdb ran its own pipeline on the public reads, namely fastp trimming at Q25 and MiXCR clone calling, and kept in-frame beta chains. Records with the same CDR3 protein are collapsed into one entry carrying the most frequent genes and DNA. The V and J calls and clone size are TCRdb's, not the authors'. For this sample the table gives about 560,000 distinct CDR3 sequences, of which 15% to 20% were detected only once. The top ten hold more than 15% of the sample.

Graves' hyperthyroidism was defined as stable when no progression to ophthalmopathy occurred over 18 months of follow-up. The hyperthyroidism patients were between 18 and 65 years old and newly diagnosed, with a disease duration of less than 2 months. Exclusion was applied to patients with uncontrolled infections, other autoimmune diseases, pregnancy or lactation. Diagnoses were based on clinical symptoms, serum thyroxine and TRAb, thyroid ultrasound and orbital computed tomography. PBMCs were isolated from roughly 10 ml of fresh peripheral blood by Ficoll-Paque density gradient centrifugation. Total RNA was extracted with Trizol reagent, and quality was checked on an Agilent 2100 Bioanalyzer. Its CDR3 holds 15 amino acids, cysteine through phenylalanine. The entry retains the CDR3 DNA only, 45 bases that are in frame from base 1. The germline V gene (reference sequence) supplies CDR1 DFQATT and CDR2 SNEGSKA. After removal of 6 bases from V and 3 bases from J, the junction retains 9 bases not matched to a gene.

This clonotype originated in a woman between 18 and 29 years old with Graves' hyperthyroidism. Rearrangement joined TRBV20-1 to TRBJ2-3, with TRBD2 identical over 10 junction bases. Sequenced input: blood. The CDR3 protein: CSAQASGGTTDTQYF. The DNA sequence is TGCAGTGCCCAGGCTAGCGGGGGAACGACAGATACGCAGTATTTT.